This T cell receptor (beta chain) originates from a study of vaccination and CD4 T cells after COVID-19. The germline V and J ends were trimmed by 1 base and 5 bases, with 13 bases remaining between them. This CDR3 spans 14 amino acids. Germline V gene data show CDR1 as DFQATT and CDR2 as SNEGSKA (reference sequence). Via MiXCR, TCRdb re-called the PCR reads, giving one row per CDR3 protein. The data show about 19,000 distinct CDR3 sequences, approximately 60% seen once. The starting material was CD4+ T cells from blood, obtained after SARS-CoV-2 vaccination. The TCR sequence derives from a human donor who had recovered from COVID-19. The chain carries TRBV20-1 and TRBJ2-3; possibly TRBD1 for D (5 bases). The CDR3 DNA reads TGCAGTGCTAGAGTTTTCAGGGAAGGAGATACGCAGTATTTT. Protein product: CSARVFREGDTQYF.